This T cell receptor beta chain was captured by sequencing in a study of T cell repertoires in cytomegalovirus infection. Study-wide context: Evidence of both CMV infection and a matching HLA type came from public TCR beta signatures. General observations from the study: There were HLA-C-restricted CMV-specific TCR beta clonotypes dominating the ex vivo response.

The CDR3 has 15 residues. J gave up 3 bases and V 4 bases, and 7 bases lay outside the gene matches. TCRdb independently ran MiXCR on the reads; one entry per CDR3 protein. The sample includes under 600,000 distinct CDR3 sequences, 16% of them seen just once. This clonotype was seen at least ten times. Antigen: not known. The sequence was obtained from a human donor in good health (CMV status not recorded). Some clones in this sample may be carry-over from other donors' samples. The sample was CD8+ T cells from PBMCs. The chain employs TRBV12-3 or TRBV12-4 and TRBJ2-7, with 9 bases that match TRBD1. CDR3 in amino acids: CASSYWTGEVYEQYF. CDR3 in DNA: TGTGCCAGCAGTTATTGGACAGGGGAGGTCTACGAGCAGTACTTC.